The 15 T cell receptor beta chains below all came from one sample that was sequenced in a study of cytomegalovirus exposure and HLA in healthy donors. Repertoires were generated with immunoSEQ multiplex PCR, while TCRdb's copy carries only in-frame clones and drops some. The data contain 150,000 or so clones, around four fifths of them seen just once; the ten biggest clones take up approximately 2.3%. The source material was PBMCs. The receptors shown here come from a man aged 25-40 years in good health and CMV-seropositive.

The J gene is TRBJ2-3, the V gene TRBV5-1; 12 bases match TRBD2. The CDR3 spans 15 residues. V lost 1 base, J lost 6 bases, and 3 bases stayed unmatched. CDR1 and CDR2 from the germline V gene are SGHRS and YFSETQ. The chain's CDR3 is CASSLPSGGADTQYF. CDR3 DNA sequence: TGCGCCAGCAGCTTGCCTAGCGGGGGGGCGGATACGCAGTATTTT.

The chain recombines TRBV7-2 with TRBJ1-1; D not certain. In germline, CDR1 is SGHTA, CDR2 FQGNSA. This CDR3 is 15 amino acids long. Trimming left V 5 bases short and J 0 bases short, with 13 bases between. For the CDR3, the DNA is TGTGCCAGCAGCCCCGACGGTGGAGTGAACACTGAAGCTTTCTTT. Protein: CASSPDGGVNTEAFF.

The chain carries TRBV4-3 and TRBJ1-4, with a possible D match to TRBD1 (6 bases). Trimming left V 0 bases short and J 0 bases short, with 11 bases between. Germline V CDR1 and CDR2: LGHNA, YSLEER. CDR3 size: 17 residues. CDR3 nucleotide sequence: TGCGCCAGCAGCCAAGACAGGGGAGCTACAACTAATGAAAAACTGTTTTTT. As protein: CASSQDRGATTNEKLFF.

The CDR3 nucleotides are TGCGCCAGCAGCCAAGTGGGAGGGGACTACGAGCAGTACTTC. Protein: CASSQVGGDYEQYF. The chain combines TRBV4-1 with TRBJ2-7, with 7 nucleotides matching TRBD2. The CDR3 has 14 amino acids. J lost 3 bases, V lost 1 base, and 3 bases had no gene match. CDR1 and CDR2 from the germline V gene are MGHRA and YSYEKL.

The V and J genes are TRBV9 and TRBJ2-3; maybe TRBD1 (5 bases). This CDR3 is 14 amino acids long. Trimming shortened V by 4 bases and J by 5 bases, and 14 bases separated the two germline ends. The germline V gene has CDR1 SGDLS and CDR2 YYNGEE. In DNA form, the CDR3 reads TGTGCCAGCAGCCCCCCCCAGGGCGGAGATACGCAGTATTTT. It translates to CASSPPQGGDTQYF.

In DNA, the CDR3 is TGCAGCGTTCGTAGAGCAACTAATGAAAAACTGTTTTTT. Its protein is CSVRRATNEKLFF. The chain recombines TRBV29-1 with TRBJ1-4; D call uncertain. The CDR3 covers 13 residues. V was pared by 5 bases and J by 0 bases, with 7 bases between. The germline gives CDR1 SQVTM, CDR2 ANQGSEA.

The chain is built from TRBV7-3 and TRBJ2-5, with D possibly matching TRBD2 (6 bases). The CDR3 consists of 13 residues. V was shortened by 2 bases and J by 5 bases, with 9 bases between the two germline ends. Germline lookup yields CDR1 SGHTA and CDR2 FQGTGA. The CDR3 reads CASSLDGGETQYF. Written as DNA, the CDR3 is TGTGCCAGCAGCTTAGACGGAGGGGAGACCCAGTACTTC.

This chain links TRBV7-6 with TRBJ2-1; possibly TRBD2 for D (7 bases). This CDR3 comprises 15 residues. Trimming shortened V by 2 bases and J by 6 bases, and 14 bases separated the two germline ends. Germline CDR1 and CDR2: SGHVS and FNYEAQ. The CDR3 reads CASSLNGGLGNEQFF. CDR3 nucleotides: TGTGCCAGCAGCTTAAACGGGGGGCTAGGCAATGAGCAGTTCTTC. The whole variable domain, filled in from reference TRBV7-6 and TRBJ2-1, reads GAGVSQSPRYKVTKRGQDVALRCDPISGHVSLYWYRQALGQGPEFLTYFNYEAQQDKSGLPNDRFSAERPEGSISTLTIQRTEQRDSAMYRCASSLNGGLGNEQFFGPGTRLTVL.

The chain has TRBV19 and TRBJ2-7; 8 bases match TRBD1. Unmatched junction bases numbered 6, after V lost 6 bases and J lost 5 bases. CDR1 LNHDA and CDR2 SQIVND come from the germline V gene (reference sequence). This CDR3 spans 13 amino acids. The DNA of the CDR3 is TGTGCCAGTAGGGGCAGGGGGCGCAACGAGCAGTACTTC. Amino acid sequence: CASRGRGRNEQYF. The full variable domain, completed using reference TRBV19 and TRBJ2-7, is DGGITQSPKYLFRKEGQNVTLSCEQNLNHDAMYWYRQDPGQGLRLIYYSQIVNDFQKGDIAEGYSVSREKKESFPLTVTSAQKNPTAFYLCASRGRGRNEQYFGPGTRLTVT.

The rearrangement links TRBV27 to TRBJ1-6; unclear D gene. The ends were cut back, 3 bases at V and 0 bases at J, with 3 bases in the middle. Per germline, CDR1 MNHEY and CDR2 SMNVEV (reference sequence). This CDR3 has 14 amino acids. The CDR3, as DNA: TGTGCCAGCAGTTTTAACTCCTATAATTCACCCCTCCACTTT. Its translation is CASSFNSYNSPLHF.

This clone appeared once. Relative to the germline gene, one junction end is altered; a read error may explain this. This sequence joins TRBV7-7 and TRBJ2-5; a weak D match, TRBD2 (6 bases). The germline V gene encodes CDR1 SSHAT and CDR2 FNYEAQ (reference sequence). This CDR3 spans 14 amino acids. The chain's CDR3 is CASSLDGRGETQYF. The DNA of the CDR3 is TGTGCTAGCAGCTTAGATGGGCGGGGAGAGACCCAGTACTTC.

The chain has TRBV7-6 and TRBJ2-7, with D maybe TRBD2 (5 bases). CDR3 size: 13 residues. Germline V gene lookup returns CDR1 SGHVS and CDR2 FNYEAQ. Trimming took 2 bases from V and 6 from J, leaving 11 bases between them. Written as DNA, the CDR3 is TGTGCCAGCAGCTTAAACCCGGGAAGCGAGCAGTACTTC. Translated, it gives CASSLNPGSEQYF.

The chain combines TRBV10-3 with TRBJ1-2; 9 positions match TRBD1. Germline assignment: CDR1 ENHRY and CDR2 SYGVKD. The CDR3 loop spans 15 amino acids. The junction had 8 bases not matched to a gene; V was cut back by 7 bases and J by 2 bases. The CDR3 loop is CAIKGTGRSNYGYTF. Written as DNA, the CDR3 is TGTGCCATCAAAGGGACAGGGCGCTCCAACTATGGCTACACCTTC.

The CDR3: CASSPRLGTASNTEAFF. CDR3 in DNA: TGTGCCAGCAGCCCCCGGTTGGGGACAGCCTCCAACACTGAAGCTTTCTTT. The V gene is TRBV7-8, the J gene TRBJ1-1; 7 bases are a match to TRBD1. This CDR3 is 17 amino acids long. Germline CDR1 reads SGHVS; CDR2 reads FQNEAQ. With 5 bases clipped from V and 2 bases from J, the junction kept 14 bases outside the gene matches.

This chain uses TRBV6-1 with TRBJ1-2; TRBD1 matches 7 bases. Trimming took 2 bases from V and 7 from J; bases not matched to a gene: 7. Germline-derived CDR1 and CDR2 are MNHNS and SASEGT. The CDR3 consists of 14 residues. The CDR3 loop is CASSEYRTGGGYTF. As DNA, the CDR3 is TGTGCCAGCAGTGAATACAGGACAGGCGGTGGCTACACCTTC.